This T cell receptor beta chain was sequenced in a study of blood T cell repertoires in COVID-19. In the study overall: Both acute and convalescent COVID-19 samples were obtained from the United States, Italy and Spain. The analysed material was cDNA or gDNA that came from T cells, B-cell-depleted T cells, or PBMCs.

Trimming pared 0 bases from V and 5 bases from J, leaving 10 bases between. The CDR3 loop spans 15 amino acids. Germline lookup yields CDR1 LGHNA and CDR2 YSLEER. Study processing details: For nucleated cells, counts were estimated from reference gene primer amplification. TCRdb's table, derived via immunoSEQ multiplex PCR, lists solely in-frame clones and lacks some. V, J and clone size are those of that table, while D and trimming were read from the DNA. The table shows 150,000 to 200,000 clones, with roughly 86% occurring only once. Sequenced: peripheral blood. This clonotype originated in a man aged 40-49 years with active or convalescent COVID-19. The chain couples TRBV4-3 to TRBJ2-2; D is uncertain. In DNA, the CDR3 is TGCGCCAGCAGCCAAGATTGGCAGTCGACCGGGGAGCTGTTTTTT. This gives the protein CASSQDWQSTGELFF.